Listed here are 27 T cell receptor beta chains from one sample, sequenced in a study of blood T cell repertoires in COVID-19. Produced via immunoSEQ multiplex PCR; TCRdb's table is partial and in-frame only. The top ten hold 15% to 20% of the sample, which has around 65,000 clones, approximately 79% seen once. The source material was peripheral blood. The receptors were gathered from a man between 60 and 75 years old with acute or convalescent COVID-19.

This clone has just a few counts. V gene TRBV15 combines with J gene TRBJ2-3, with D hard to call. The CDR3 loop spans 15 amino acids. CDR1 and CDR2 (germline): LNHNV, YYDKDF (reference sequence). V was trimmed by 0 bases and J by 2 bases, leaving 9 bases between them. CDR3 DNA sequence: TGTGCCACCAGCAGAGATCTTCCCTCCACAGATACGCAGTATTTT. Its translation: CATSRDLPSTDTQYF.

This clone was seen only a few times. The chain has TRBV7-8 and TRBJ2-2; the D is unclear. The CDR3 spans 16 residues. Germline V gene lookup returns CDR1 SGHVS and CDR2 FQNEAQ. V gave up 2 bases and J gave up 0 bases, with 10 bases separating them. The CDR3 loop is CASSLWSNSNTGELFF. For the CDR3, the DNA is TGTGCCAGCAGCTTATGGAGCAACTCGAACACCGGGGAGCTGTTTTTT.

This clone has more than one count but fewer than ten. The V and J genes are TRBV3-1 (or the pseudogene TRBV3-2) and TRBJ1-2; D gene unclear. The CDR3 runs to 15 residues. Germline assignment: CDR1 LGHDT and CDR2 YNNKEL (reference sequence). With 4 bases removed from V and 4 bases from J, the gap between germline ends came to 16 bases. The CDR3: CASSPATRASYGYTF. CDR3 bases: TGTGCCAGCAGCCCCGCTACGCGGGCCAGCTATGGCTACACCTTC.

The rearrangement joins TRBV9 to TRBJ2-4; D may be TRBD1 (5 bases). V lost 0 bases to trimming and J lost 3 bases, with 19 bases between them. The germline CDR1 and CDR2 sequences are SGDLS and YYNGEE. This CDR3 has 18 residues. The CDR3: CASSVGMSTEIDKNIQYF. For the CDR3, the DNA is TGTGCCAGCAGCGTAGGAATGTCGACAGAAATCGACAAAAACATTCAGTACTTC.

V is TRBV6-5 and J is TRBJ1-1, with D tentatively TRBD1 (6 bases). Looked up from germline, CDR1 is MNHEY and CDR2 is SVGAGI. The CDR3 has 12 amino acids. V gave up 2 bases and J gave up 10 bases, with 11 bases separating them. The CDR3, as DNA: TGTGCCAGCAGTTACGAGGGGGTTCGAGCTTTCTTT. Protein product: CASSYEGVRAFF.

By share, this clone counts as medium-sized. The chain has TRBV9 and TRBJ2-2; D uncertain. The V and J ends lost 0 bases and 6 bases respectively, with 6 bases between them. The germline CDR1 and CDR2 sequences are SGDLS and YYNGEE. This CDR3 comprises 13 residues. The CDR3 DNA sequence: TGTGCCAGCAGCGTAGTCGGGTCCGGGGAGCTGTTTTTT. Amino acid sequence: CASSVVGSGELFF.

This clone was recorded once. This chain joins TRBV10-3 and TRBJ1-5; the D is unclear. V was cut by 7 bases and J by 3 bases, with 13 bases left in between. Germline CDR1 is ENHRY and CDR2 is SYGVKD. The CDR3 has 14 amino acids. CDR3 sequence: CAIIGESANQPQHF. The CDR3 DNA sequence: TGTGCCATCATTGGGGAGTCGGCCAATCAGCCCCAGCATTTT.

The rearrangement links TRBV19 to TRBJ2-2; tentatively, D is TRBD1 (5 bases). This CDR3 region has 15 residues. Trimming stripped 4 bases from V and 2 bases from J, with 11 bases between. Germline V gene lookup returns CDR1 LNHDA and CDR2 SQIVND (reference sequence). The CDR3 loop is CASSSRASNTGELFF. CDR3 DNA sequence: TGTGCCAGTAGTAGCAGGGCTTCTAACACCGGGGAGCTGTTTTTT.

There are a few counts of this clone. This sequence joins TRBV27 and TRBJ1-4; 10 nucleotides match TRBD1. The germline gives CDR1 MNHEY, CDR2 SMNVEV (reference sequence). The CDR3 loop spans 14 amino acids. After removal of 5 bases from V and 8 bases from J, the junction contained 5 bases not matched to a gene. The CDR3: CASSPGTGVEKLFF. Written as DNA, the CDR3 is TGTGCCAGCAGTCCCGGGACAGGGGTAGAAAAACTGTTTTTT.

The V gene is TRBV7-3, the J gene TRBJ2-2; the match to TRBD2 covers 9 bases. CDR1 and CDR2 (germline): SGHTA, FQGTGA. V gave up 5 bases and J gave up 7 bases; unmatched junction bases: 11. The CDR3 contains 16 residues. In DNA form, the CDR3 reads TGTGCCAGCAGCCTTGTAGCGGGAGTGTCGGGCGGGGAGCTGTTTTTT. Its translation is CASSLVAGVSGGELFF.

This clone was seen more than once but under ten times. The chain carries TRBV28 and TRBJ1-2; 7 bases are shared with TRBD1. This CDR3 has 14 amino acids. V shed 6 bases and J 4 bases; nucleotides not matched to a gene: 8. CDR1 is MDHEN and CDR2 is SYDVKM in the germline V gene. The CDR3 region is CASRTGSGLYGYTF. The CDR3 nucleotides read TGTGCCAGCAGGACAGGGAGCGGGCTCTATGGCTACACCTTC.

The rearrangement uses TRBV6-6 and TRBJ2-5; tentatively, D is TRBD2 (6 bases). V was trimmed by 6 bases and J by 5 bases, leaving 16 bases between them. The CDR3 covers 14 residues. The germline V gene encodes CDR1 MNHNY and CDR2 SVGAGI (reference sequence). CDR3 sequence (DNA): TGTGCCAGCAGCCCTTCAGGGACTCGGGAGACCCAGTACTTC. It translates to CASSPSGTRETQYF.

The J gene is TRBJ2-7, the V gene TRBV7-6; weak D call: TRBD1 (6 bases). V was shortened by 2 bases and J by 1 base, with 12 bases between the two germline ends. Germline V gene lookup returns CDR1 SGHVS and CDR2 FNYEAQ. The CDR3 is made up of 15 amino acids. DNA for the CDR3: TGTGCCAGCAGCTTATCAGGGGTTGGTTCCTACGAGCAGTACTTC. It is translated as CASSLSGVGSYEQYF.

The chain joins TRBV27 to TRBJ2-5, with 8 nucleotides matching TRBD1. The CDR3 runs 16 residues. Looked up from germline, CDR1 is MNHEY and CDR2 is SMNVEV (reference sequence). J gave up 0 bases and V 2 bases, and 5 bases lay outside the gene matches. CDR3 amino acids: CASSLGGTGYQETQYF. The DNA of the CDR3 is TGTGCCAGCAGTTTAGGGGGGACAGGTTACCAAGAGACCCAGTACTTC.

The chain links TRBV5-1 to TRBJ2-5, with 11 bases lining up with TRBD2. V gave up 3 bases and J gave up 4 bases; unmatched junction bases: 2. Germline CDR1 SGHRS, CDR2 YFSETQ. The CDR3 totals 14 residues. The CDR3 region has the DNA TGCGCCAGCAGCTCCGGGACTAGCGGAGAGACCCAGTACTTC. Translating gives CASSSGTSGETQYF.

This sequence joins TRBV19 and TRBJ1-4; D perhaps matches TRBD1 (6 bases). The CDR3 has 12 residues. Between the trimmed V and J ends, which lost 5 bases and 7 bases, there was a span of 8 bases. CDR1 LNHDA and CDR2 SQIVND come from the germline V gene (reference sequence). The CDR3: CASSVQGEKLFF. CDR3 bases: TGTGCCAGTAGTGTACAGGGTGAAAAACTGTTTTTT.

The chain uses TRBV10-1 and TRBJ2-7; 7 bases align to TRBD2. The CDR3 covers 14 residues. Trimming removed 2 bases from V and 4 bases from J; junction bases left unmatched: 5. Germline CDR1 WNHNN, CDR2 SYGVQD (reference sequence). CDR3 in DNA: TGCGCCAGCAGTGAGAGCCTAGCGGTGTACGAGCAGTACTTC. This sequence encodes CASSESLAVYEQYF.

The J gene is TRBJ2-7, the V gene TRBV5-1; TRBD1 agrees at 9 bases. The V gene's germline CDR1 is SGHRS and CDR2 YFSETQ. V shed 3 bases, J shed 4 bases, and the junction held 5 bases outside the gene matches. The CDR3 runs to 14 residues. The CDR3 loop reads CASSSGTGFYEQYF. As DNA, the CDR3 is TGCGCCAGCAGCTCCGGGACAGGGTTTTACGAGCAGTACTTC. Filled out from reference TRBV5-1 and TRBJ2-7, the complete variable domain reads KAGVTQTPRYLIKTRGQQVTLSCSPISGHRSVSWYQQTPGQGLQFLFEYFSETQRNKGNFPGRFSGRQFSNSRSEMNVSTLELGDSALYLCASSSGTGFYEQYFGPGTRLTVT.

This sequence joins TRBV19 and TRBJ1-1, with 7 bases identical to TRBD1. V lost 5 bases and J lost 5; bases outside the gene matches: 8. CDR3 length: 14 amino acids. The germline V gene has CDR1 LNHDA and CDR2 SQIVND (reference sequence). CDR3: CASSLQGSGTEAFF. The CDR3 DNA reads as TGTGCCAGTAGTTTACAGGGGTCGGGGACTGAAGCTTTCTTT.

V usage is TRBV6-5 and J usage is TRBJ1-2; 8 bases are shared with TRBD1. CDR3 length: 13 residues. V lost 7 bases to trimming and J lost 2 bases; unmatched junction nucleotides: 3. Germline CDR1 and CDR2: MNHEY and SVGAGI. The CDR3: CASNGQGNYGYTF. Here the CDR3 DNA reads TGTGCCAGCAATGGACAGGGAAACTATGGCTACACCTTC.

In this sample, this clone turned up a few times. The V call is TRBV15, the J call TRBJ2-7, with 9 bases lining up with TRBD1. This CDR3 has 15 residues. V gave up 1 base and J gave up 3 bases; unmatched junction bases: 4. In germline, CDR1 is LNHNV, CDR2 YYDKDF (reference sequence). CDR3 protein: CATSRGRGQGYEQYF. The CDR3 DNA reads TGTGCCACCAGCAGAGGAAGGGGACAGGGCTACGAGCAGTACTTC.

DNA of the CDR3: TGTGCCAGTAGGCCACTAGCGGGAGCTGGAGAGCAGTACTTC. This codes for CASRPLAGAGEQYF. This chain joins TRBV19 and TRBJ2-7; 11 positions agree with TRBD2. The germline V gene encodes CDR1 LNHDA and CDR2 SQIVND (reference sequence). The CDR3 covers 14 residues. V shed 6 bases, J shed 7 bases, and the junction held 8 bases outside the gene matches.

The chain employs TRBV29-1 and TRBJ2-3, with 9 positions matching TRBD1. Per germline, CDR1 SQVTM and CDR2 ANQGSEA. The CDR3 consists of 16 residues. The J segment lost 2 bases and the V segment lost 4 bases, leaving 10 bases of the junction unmatched. In DNA, the CDR3 is TGCAGCGTTGTGGATGCGGGACAGGGCTTCACAGATACGCAGTATTTT. This gives the protein CSVVDAGQGFTDTQYF.

This clone was seen a handful of times. V usage is TRBV18 and J usage is TRBJ1-1, with D possibly TRBD1 on 5 matching bases. V lost 2 bases and J 4 bases, leaving 11 bases between the germline ends. Germline values: CDR1 KGHSH, CDR2 LQKENI. This CDR3 has 14 residues. The CDR3: CASSPKRGGTEAFF. CDR3 DNA sequence: TGTGCCAGCTCACCAAAGCGGGGGGGCACTGAAGCTTTCTTT. The variable domain in full, completed from reference TRBV18 and TRBJ1-1, reads NAGVMQNPRHLVRRRGQEARLRCSPMKGHSHVYWYRQLPEEGLKFMVYLQKENIIDESGMPKERFSAEFPKEGPSILRIQQVVRGDSAAYFCASSPKRGGTEAFFGQGTRLTVV.

V usage is TRBV10-3 and J usage is TRBJ2-1; TRBD2 agrees at 10 bases. The V gene end was trimmed by 4 bases and the J gene end by 9 bases; junction bases not matched to a gene: 9. The CDR3 is made up of 15 amino acids. Germline V gene lookup returns CDR1 ENHRY and CDR2 SYGVKD. The CDR3 protein is CAISGGLAGVGEQFF. Here the CDR3 DNA reads TGTGCCATCAGTGGAGGGCTAGCGGGAGTGGGTGAGCAGTTCTTC.

The chain couples TRBV5-1 to TRBJ2-1; 7 bases are a match to TRBD2. From germline, CDR1 is SGHRS and CDR2 YFSETQ. With V trimmed by 0 bases and J by 5 bases, 5 bases remained unmatched. The CDR3 loop spans 15 amino acids. The CDR3 DNA reads TGCGCCAGCAGCTTGGGAGGAGCGGGAAACAATGAGCAGTTCTTC. Its translation is CASSLGGAGNNEQFF.

This clone was counted only a few times. V is TRBV11-2 and J is TRBJ1-4, with TRBD1 identical over 9 bases. Germline loops: CDR1 SGHAT, CDR2 FQNNGV. Trimming took 3 bases from V and 5 from J; bases not matched to a gene: 10. This CDR3 has 17 amino acids. The DNA for the CDR3 is TGTGCCAGCAGCTTCACCTTTACCGGGACAGGGAATGAAAAACTGTTTTTT. Its translation: CASSFTFTGTGNEKLFF.